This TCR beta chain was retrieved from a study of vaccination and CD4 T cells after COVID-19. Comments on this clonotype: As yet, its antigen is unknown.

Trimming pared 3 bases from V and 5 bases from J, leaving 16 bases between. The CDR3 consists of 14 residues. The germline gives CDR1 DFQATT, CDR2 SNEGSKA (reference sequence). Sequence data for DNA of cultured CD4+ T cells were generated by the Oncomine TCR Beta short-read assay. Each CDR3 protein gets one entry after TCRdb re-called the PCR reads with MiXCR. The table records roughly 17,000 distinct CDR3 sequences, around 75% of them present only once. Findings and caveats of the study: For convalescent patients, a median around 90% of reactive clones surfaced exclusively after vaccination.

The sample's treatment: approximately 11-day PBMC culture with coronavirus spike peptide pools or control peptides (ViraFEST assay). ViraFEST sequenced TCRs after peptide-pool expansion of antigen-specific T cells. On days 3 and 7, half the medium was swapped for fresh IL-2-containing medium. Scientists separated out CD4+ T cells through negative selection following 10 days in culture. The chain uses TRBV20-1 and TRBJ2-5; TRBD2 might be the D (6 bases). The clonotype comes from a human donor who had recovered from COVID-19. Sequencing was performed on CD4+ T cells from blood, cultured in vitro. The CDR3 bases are TGCAGTGCTAGCCGGGGACTGCCGGGGGAGACCCAGTACTTC. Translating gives CSASRGLPGETQYF.